The clone carrying this TCR beta chain was found a few times. What it binds is not known. This specimen belongs to a study of response to subunit inactivated influenza vaccine. CDR1 SGHTA and CDR2 FQGNSA come from the germline V gene. V was trimmed by 2 bases and J by 4 bases, leaving 14 bases between them. CDR3 length: 15 amino acids. Study results and caveats: The authors offered the suggestion that each seasonal influenza vaccination recruits few new T cells.

TCRdb recomputed calls from the RT-PCR reads with MiXCR, one row per CDR3 protein. The sample has 500,000 or so distinct CDR3 sequences; about a tenth are singletons. J is TRBJ2-5 and V is TRBV7-2; D unclear. The sample in question was PBMCs from blood, obtained 45 days after vaccination. This TCR was sampled from a man aged 50 to 60 who received an inactivated influenza vaccine. CDR3 nucleotide sequence: TGTGCCAGCAGCTTATCTTTGAATGATCTAGAGACCCAGTACTTC. The encoded protein is CASSLSLNDLETQYF. Full variable domain (rest looked up from reference TRBV7-2 and TRBJ2-5): GAGVSQSPSNKVTEKGKDVELRCDPISGHTALYWYRQSLGQGLEFLIYFQGNSAPDKSGLPSDRFSAERTGGSVSTLTIQRTQQEDSAVYLCASSLSLNDLETQYFGPGTRLLVL.